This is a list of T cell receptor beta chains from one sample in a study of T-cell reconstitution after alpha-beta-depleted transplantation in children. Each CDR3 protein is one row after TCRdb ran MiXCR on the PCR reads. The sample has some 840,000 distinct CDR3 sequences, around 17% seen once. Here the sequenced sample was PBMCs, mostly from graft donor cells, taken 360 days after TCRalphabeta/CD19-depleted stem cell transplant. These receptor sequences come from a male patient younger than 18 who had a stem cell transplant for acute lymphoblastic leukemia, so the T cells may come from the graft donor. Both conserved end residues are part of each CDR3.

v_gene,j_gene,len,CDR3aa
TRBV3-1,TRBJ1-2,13,CASSQGTHYGYTF
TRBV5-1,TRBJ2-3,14,CASSLTSRTDTQYF
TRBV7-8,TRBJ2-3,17,CASSLGSTGSLTDTQYF
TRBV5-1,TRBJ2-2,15,CASSLATQDTGELFF
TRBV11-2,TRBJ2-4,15,CASSLIRGGKNIQYF
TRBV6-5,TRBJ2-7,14,CASSYYGTGSEQYF
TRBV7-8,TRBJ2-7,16,CASSSNLAGLSYEQYF
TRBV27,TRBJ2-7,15,CASSFLAAASYEQYF
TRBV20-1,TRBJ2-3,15,CSARNRLMNTDTQYF
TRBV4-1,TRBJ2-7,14,CASSQRQGLNEQYF
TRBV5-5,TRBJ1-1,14,CASSWVDRNTEAFF
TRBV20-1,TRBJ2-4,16,CSARDPPGLYKNIQYF
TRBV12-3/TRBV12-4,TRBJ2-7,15,CASSLIGGVGNEQYF
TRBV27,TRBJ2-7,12,CASSFQWGEQYF
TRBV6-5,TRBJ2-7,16,CASSYSNSGGSYEQYF
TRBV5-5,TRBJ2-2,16,CASSLAGDRPSGELFF
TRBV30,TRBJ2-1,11,CAWSNYNEQFF
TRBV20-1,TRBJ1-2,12,CSARGSSYGYTF
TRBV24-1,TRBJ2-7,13,CATSDLRSDEQYF
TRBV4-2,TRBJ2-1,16,CASSQVGSGRQNEQFF
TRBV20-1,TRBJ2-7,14,CSARGSGGLYEQYF
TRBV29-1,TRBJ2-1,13,CSVEGQGGNEQFF
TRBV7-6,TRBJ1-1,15,CASSPRGEGNTEAFF
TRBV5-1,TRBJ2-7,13,CASSWGQDYEQYF
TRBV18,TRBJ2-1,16,CASSPGRQGVYNEQFF
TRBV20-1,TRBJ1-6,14,CSAEDRLYNSPLHF
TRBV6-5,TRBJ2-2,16,CASSYLAGENTGELFF
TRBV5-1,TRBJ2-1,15,CASSLGSRRYNEQFF
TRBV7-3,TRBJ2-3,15,CASSLAGAITDTQYF
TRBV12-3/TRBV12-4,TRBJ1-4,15,CASSRAGMSDEKLFF
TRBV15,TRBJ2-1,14,CATSRTPWRNEQFF
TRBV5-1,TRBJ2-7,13,CASSWLRGYEQYF
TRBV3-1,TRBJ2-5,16,CASSQEITAGRETQYF
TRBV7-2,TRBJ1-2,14,CASSPSVWDYGYTF
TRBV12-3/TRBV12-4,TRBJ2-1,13,CASSNYRGYEQFF
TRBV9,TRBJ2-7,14,CASSDQPRGYEQYF
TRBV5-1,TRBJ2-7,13,CASSRDFSYEQYF
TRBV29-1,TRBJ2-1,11,CSVGRYNEQFF
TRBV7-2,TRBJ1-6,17,CASSLVPQAGGNSPLHF
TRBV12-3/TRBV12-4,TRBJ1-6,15,CASSRTGGWRSPLHF
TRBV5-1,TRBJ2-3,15,CASSFVAGSTDTQYF
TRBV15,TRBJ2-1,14,CATSHQGPYNEQFF
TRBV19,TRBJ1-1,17,CASRKQGARRMNTEAFF
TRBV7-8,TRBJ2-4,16,CASSLKPSLAKNIQYF
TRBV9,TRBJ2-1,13,CASSGGPHNEQFF
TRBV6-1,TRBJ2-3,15,CASIKGLRYTDTQYF
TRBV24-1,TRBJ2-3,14,CATSDSFSTDTQYF
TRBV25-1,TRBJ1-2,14,CASSESGSGYGYTF
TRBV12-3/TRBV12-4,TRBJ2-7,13,CAGPPGDAYEQYF
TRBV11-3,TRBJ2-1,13,CASSLDQGSRLDF
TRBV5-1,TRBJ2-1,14,CASSGRTGSDEQFF
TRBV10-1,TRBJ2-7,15,CASSEFSGATYEQYF
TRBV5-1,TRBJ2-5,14,CASSLPGSSETQYF